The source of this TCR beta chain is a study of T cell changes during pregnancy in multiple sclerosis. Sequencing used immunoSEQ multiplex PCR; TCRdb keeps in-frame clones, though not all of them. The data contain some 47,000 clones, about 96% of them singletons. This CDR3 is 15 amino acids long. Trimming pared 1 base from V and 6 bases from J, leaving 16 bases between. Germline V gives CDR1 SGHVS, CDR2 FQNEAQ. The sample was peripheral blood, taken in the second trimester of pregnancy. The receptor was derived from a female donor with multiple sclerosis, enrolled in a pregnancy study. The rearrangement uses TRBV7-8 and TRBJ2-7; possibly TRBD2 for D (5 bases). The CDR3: CASSLVGLVGGEQYF. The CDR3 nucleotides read TGTGCCAGCAGCTTAGTCGGATTGGTAGGAGGCGAGCAGTACTTC.